Sequencing of this T cell receptor beta chain was carried out in a study of blood T cell repertoires in COVID-19. Germline lookup yields CDR1 LGHNA and CDR2 YSLEER. Trimming cost V 0 bases and J 4 bases, with 15 bases left between them. The CDR3 is 16 residues long. Measured with immunoSEQ multiplex PCR; TCRdb has only the in-frame clones, and not every one. The table records about 210,000 clones, around nine tenths of them present only once. This sequence was found in a man aged 35-49 years with acute or convalescent COVID-19. This rearrangement joins TRBV4-3 to TRBJ1-1; TRBD1 might be the D (5 bases). Sequenced sample: peripheral blood. DNA for the CDR3: TGCGCCAGCAGCCAAGAGAGTGGATCCGGGGGCACTGAAGCTTTCTTT. Translation: CASSQESGSGGTEAFF.